The entry that follows covers one T cell receptor beta chain sequence. This sample is part of a study of blood T cell repertoires in COVID-19. The ends were cut back, 7 bases at V and 6 bases at J, with 18 bases in the middle. The CDR3 consists of 14 residues. Germline values: CDR1 MDHEN, CDR2 SYDVKM. Using immunoSEQ multiplex PCR, the repertoire was profiled, and TCRdb retains in-frame clones only, with some absent. The sample yields fewer than 40,000 clones, roughly 84% seen once. The clonotype comes from a man between 65 and 79 years old with active COVID-19. The sample consisted of peripheral blood. V usage is TRBV28 and J usage is TRBJ2-5; TRBD1 might be the D (7 bases). CDR3 nucleotide sequence: TGTGCCAGCACCCCACCAGGGGGGCCGAAGACCCAGTACTTC. Protein: CASTPPGGPKTQYF. Based on the CDR3 plus reference TRBV28 and TRBJ2-5, the full variable domain is DVKVTQSSRYLVKRTGEKVFLECVQDMDHENMFWYRQDPGLGLRLIYFSYDVKMKEKGDIPEGYSVSREKKERFSLILESASTNQTSMYLCASTPPGGPKTQYFGPGTRLLVL.